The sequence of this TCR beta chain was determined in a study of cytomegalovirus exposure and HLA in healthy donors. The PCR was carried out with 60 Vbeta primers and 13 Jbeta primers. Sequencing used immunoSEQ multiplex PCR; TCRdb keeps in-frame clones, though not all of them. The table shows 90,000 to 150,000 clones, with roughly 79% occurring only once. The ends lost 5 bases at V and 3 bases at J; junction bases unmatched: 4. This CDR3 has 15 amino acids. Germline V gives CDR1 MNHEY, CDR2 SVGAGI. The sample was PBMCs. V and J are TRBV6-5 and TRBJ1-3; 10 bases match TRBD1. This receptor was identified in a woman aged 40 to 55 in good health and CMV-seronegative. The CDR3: CASSRQGAIGNTIYF. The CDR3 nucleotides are TGTGCCAGCAGTCGACAGGGGGCAATTGGAAACACCATATATTTT.